These 27 T cell receptor beta chains originate from one sample sequenced in a study of identical twins. TCRdb reanalysed the 5' RACE reads using MiXCR and keeps one entry per CDR3 protein. The sample has roughly 470,000 distinct CDR3 sequences, around an eighth seen once. A further study also used this sample, focusing on yellow fever vaccine responses in identical twins.

Sequencing was performed on CD4+ T cells sorted from blood. These receptors all stem from a woman between 18 and 29 years old in good health.

This clonotype was seen only a few times. This CDR3 reads CASSLANGAGELFF. In DNA form, the CDR3 reads TGCGCCAGCAGCTTGGCCAACGGGGCCGGGGAGCTGTTTTTT. J is TRBJ2-2 and V is TRBV5-1; D perhaps matches TRBD2 (5 bases). The CDR3 contains 14 residues. The germline CDR1 and CDR2 sequences are SGHRS and YFSETQ. V gave up 0 bases and J gave up 6 bases, with 9 bases separating them.

The chain couples TRBV20-1 to TRBJ2-7, with 8 positions matching TRBD2. The germline CDR1 and CDR2 sequences are DFQATT and SNEGSKA (reference sequence). This CDR3 has 16 amino acids. V lost 0 bases to trimming and J lost 6 bases; unmatched junction nucleotides: 13. CDR3 in amino acids: CSARDPGLGIRSEQYF. The CDR3 region has the DNA TGCAGTGCTAGAGATCCGGGACTAGGAATACGTTCCGAGCAGTACTTC.

The chain combines TRBV6-1 with TRBJ2-1, with 7 bases that match TRBD2. With 6 bases clipped from V and 12 bases from J, the junction kept 8 bases outside the gene matches. Germline lookup yields CDR1 MNHNS and CDR2 SASEGT. The CDR3 length is 12 residues. CDR3 sequence (DNA): TGTGCCAGCAGATCCGGGGGGAGCGGGCAGTTCTTC. It yields the protein CASRSGGSGQFF.

This clonotype was found a few times. The chain links TRBV6-1 to TRBJ2-5; 7 bases map to TRBD1. Germline values: CDR1 MNHNS, CDR2 SASEGT. The CDR3 covers 16 residues. V lost 2 bases to trimming and J lost 4 bases; unmatched junction nucleotides: 10. The CDR3 loop is CASSEIMGTATETQYF. The CDR3 DNA follows: TGTGCCAGCAGTGAAATAATGGGGACAGCCACAGAGACCCAGTACTTC.

This clonotype was detected a few times. The CDR3, as DNA: TGTGCCAGCAGCCAAGAAGGGGACAACAATGAGCAGTTCTTC. It encodes CASSQEGDNNEQFF. The gene calls are TRBV4-2 and TRBJ2-1; tentative D call: TRBD1 (6 bases). Germline values: CDR1 LGHNA, CDR2 YNFKEQ. This CDR3 contains 14 residues. V lost 0 bases and J lost 5, with 8 bases in between.

This clonotype has a handful of counts. The genes are TRBV7-8 and TRBJ1-5; 10 bases are shared with TRBD1. CDR1 SGHVS and CDR2 FQNEAQ come from the germline V gene. V lost 8 bases and J lost 5; bases outside the gene matches: 3. This CDR3 is 13 amino acids long. Here the CDR3 DNA reads TGTGCCAGCGGACAGGGGGTCGATCAGCCCCAGCATTTT. As protein: CASGQGVDQPQHF.

Only a few counts were recorded for this clonotype. V is TRBV10-1 and J is TRBJ2-2; 7 bases fit TRBD2. Germline assignment: CDR1 WNHNN and CDR2 SYGVQD (reference sequence). The CDR3 covers 15 residues. Trimming cost V 0 bases and J 8 bases; bases outside gene matches: 6. CDR3 in DNA: TGCGCCAGCAGTGAGTCTTGGGACTACGAGGGGGAGCTGTTTTTT. Protein sequence: CASSESWDYEGELFF.

This clonotype was seen only a few times. The V call is TRBV7-9, the J call TRBJ1-3; D not certain. The CDR3 is made up of 15 amino acids. Trimming took off 5 bases at V and 3 bases at J, with 14 bases between the two ends. Per the germline V gene, CDR1 is SEHNR and CDR2 is FQNEAQ (reference sequence). The CDR3: CASSPITPGGNTIYF. DNA for the CDR3: TGTGCCAGCAGCCCAATCACCCCGGGTGGAAACACCATATATTTT.

The genes are TRBV5-1 and TRBJ2-5; TRBD1 is a possible D gene (6 bases). CDR1 is SGHRS, CDR2 YFSETQ, per germline. Trimming removed 5 bases from V and 1 base from J, with 9 bases in between. The CDR3 sequence is 13 residues long. CDR3 coding DNA: TGCGCCAGCAGACAGGGTTCCCAAGAGACCCAGTACTTC. Encoded protein: CASRQGSQETQYF. The whole variable domain, remainder taken from reference TRBV5-1 and TRBJ2-5, is KAGVTQTPRYLIKTRGQQVTLSCSPISGHRSVSWYQQTPGQGLQFLFEYFSETQRNKGNFPGRFSGRQFSNSRSEMNVSTLELGDSALYLCASRQGSQETQYFGPGTRLLVL.

This clonotype was detected a few times. The chain employs TRBV7-8 and TRBJ2-6; no firm D call. The CDR3 has 16 residues. V lost 4 bases and J lost 1, with 11 bases in between. Germline lookup yields CDR1 SGHVS and CDR2 FQNEAQ. The CDR3 reads CASSSRVGSGANVLTF. CDR3 nucleotides: TGTGCCAGCAGCTCACGAGTAGGGTCTGGGGCCAACGTCCTGACTTTC. The full variable domain, with the rest looked up from reference TRBV7-8 and TRBJ2-6, is GAGVSQSPRYKVAKRGQDVALRCDPISGHVSLFWYQQALGQGPEFLTYFQNEAQLDKSGLPSDRFFAERPEGSVSTLKIQRTQQEDSAVYLCASSSRVGSGANVLTFGAGSRLTVL.

This clonotype was seen a handful of times. The chain recombines TRBV4-1 with TRBJ2-7; 9 bases map to TRBD1. CDR1 is MGHRA and CDR2 is YSYEKL in the germline V gene. V lost 2 bases and J lost 3; bases outside the gene matches: 2. The CDR3 extends over 14 amino acids. CDR3 in DNA: TGCGCCAGCAGCCAATCGGGACAGGGCTACGAGCAGTACTTC. This sequence encodes CASSQSGQGYEQYF.

Only a few counts were recorded for this clonotype. CDR3 bases: TGTGCCAGCAGATACAGGGGGGGAACCTACGAGCAGTACTTC. Translated: CASRYRGGTYEQYF. The rearrangement uses TRBV27 and TRBJ2-7, with a possible D match to TRBD1 (8 bases). The CDR3 consists of 14 residues. The ends were cut back, 6 bases at V and 2 bases at J, with 14 bases in the middle. Per the germline V gene, CDR1 is MNHEY and CDR2 is SMNVEV (reference sequence).

In this sample, this clonotype turned up many times. The J gene is TRBJ1-1, the V gene TRBV2; TRBD1 matches at 7 bases. Per the germline V gene, CDR1 is SNHLY and CDR2 is FYNNEI. The ends lost 0 bases at V and 7 bases at J; junction bases unmatched: 5. CDR3 size: 14 residues. The CDR3: CASSEALQGNEAFF. The CDR3 DNA sequence: TGTGCCAGCAGTGAAGCGCTACAGGGGAATGAAGCTTTCTTT.

This sequence joins TRBV5-1 and TRBJ1-4; no definite D call. The V and J ends lost 0 bases and 7 bases respectively, with 16 bases between them. Germline values: CDR1 SGHRS, CDR2 YFSETQ. The CDR3 runs to 16 residues. CDR3 sequence reads: CASSLASSATGEKLFF. The CDR3 nucleotides are TGCGCCAGCAGCTTGGCCAGCAGCGCGACGGGTGAAAAACTGTTTTTT.

The chain uses TRBV11-2 and TRBJ2-7, with a tentative D call TRBD2 (5 bases). Trimming pared 0 bases from V and 4 bases from J, leaving 10 bases between. The CDR3 runs to 14 residues. Per the germline V gene, CDR1 is SGHAT and CDR2 is FQNNGV. CDR3 region: CASSLEVGVYEQYF. The CDR3 DNA follows: TGTGCCAGCAGCTTAGAGGTGGGAGTATACGAGCAGTACTTC.

The chain employs TRBV29-1 and TRBJ2-1; 8 bases match TRBD1. V was clipped by 4 bases and J by 4 bases; unmatched bases: 6. Germline CDR1 and CDR2: SQVTM and ANQGSEA. The CDR3 runs to 14 residues. DNA of the CDR3: TGCAGCGTTGTCAGGACAGGGTCGTACAATGAGCAGTTCTTC. This codes for CSVVRTGSYNEQFF.

The CDR3 DNA is TGTGCCAGCAGCTCCCCGTTTGGGATCGAGCAGTACTTC. Translating gives CASSSPFGIEQYF. This rearrangement joins TRBV7-8 to TRBJ2-7; D is ambiguous. Trimming shortened V by 4 bases and J by 6 bases, and 13 bases separated the two germline ends. CDR1 SGHVS and CDR2 FQNEAQ come from the germline V gene. The CDR3 sequence is 13 residues long.

This clonotype was observed a handful of times. This chain uses TRBV6-2 or TRBV6-3 with TRBJ2-5; TRBD1 matches at 9 bases. This CDR3 region has 16 residues. Germline trimming cut 6 bases from V and 3 bases from J; bases unmatched to any gene: 11. CDR1 and CDR2 (germline): MNHEY, SVGEGT. CDR3 residues: CASSSLNTGGEETQYF. The CDR3 DNA is TGTGCCAGCAGCTCCCTAAATACAGGGGGCGAAGAGACCCAGTACTTC.

Many counts were recorded for this clonotype. J is TRBJ2-7 and V is TRBV12-3 or TRBV12-4; D tentatively fits TRBD1 or TRBD2 (6 bases each). The V and J ends lost 6 bases and 2 bases respectively, with 17 bases between them. The CDR3 consists of 15 residues. This CDR3 reads CASSSTRGRAYEQYF. CDR3 nucleotide sequence: TGTGCCAGCAGCAGTACCCGGGGGCGCGCCTACGAGCAGTACTTC.

The rearrangement links TRBV12-3 or TRBV12-4 to TRBJ2-7; 9 bases map to TRBD2. J lost 5 bases, V lost 2 bases, and 7 bases had no gene match. There are 15 residues in the CDR3. The DNA of the CDR3 is TGTGCCAGCAGTTTACTGCGCGGGAGGGAACACGAGCAGTACTTC. It yields the protein CASSLLRGREHEQYF.

A few counts support this clonotype. V usage is TRBV3-1 and J usage is TRBJ2-3, with D perhaps TRBD1 or TRBD2 (6 bases each). This CDR3 region has 11 residues. Looked up from germline, CDR1 is LGHDT and CDR2 is YNNKEL (reference sequence). Trimming removed 6 bases at V and 12 bases at J, with 13 bases between. The CDR3 DNA is TGTGCCAGCAGTCAGTCGGGGGCCCAGTATTTT. Protein sequence: CASSQSGAQYF.

V usage is TRBV3-1 and J usage is TRBJ2-1; no clear D gene. The CDR3 is 12 amino acids. In germline, CDR1 is LGHDT, CDR2 YNNKEL (reference sequence). V was shortened by 2 bases and J by 9 bases, with 8 bases between the two germline ends. The CDR3, as DNA: TGTGCCAGCAGCCAATCATATAGTGAGCAGTTCTTC. Amino acids: CASSQSYSEQFF.

This clonotype was counted a few times. V usage is TRBV6-1 and J usage is TRBJ1-2; a weak D match, TRBD1 (5 bases). V lost 7 bases and J lost 4, with 19 bases in between. Germline values: CDR1 MNHNS, CDR2 SASEGT. This CDR3 is 15 amino acids long. This chain's CDR3 is CASISAHGQGYGYTF. As DNA, the CDR3 is TGTGCCAGCATCAGTGCTCACGGCCAGGGCTATGGCTACACCTTC.

This clonotype was counted only a few times. The gene calls are TRBV10-3 and TRBJ2-7; 11 bases are a match to TRBD1. Germline V lookup: CDR1 ENHRY, CDR2 SYGVKD. V lost 4 bases to trimming and J lost 1 base; unmatched junction nucleotides: 3. This CDR3 spans 15 amino acids. CDR3 residues: CAISGDRGGSYEQYF. CDR3 DNA sequence: TGTGCCATCAGTGGGGACAGGGGGGGGTCCTACGAGCAGTACTTC.

With regard to this clonotype: One junction end disagrees with the germline gene, perhaps due to a read error. The rearrangement links TRBV28 to TRBJ2-2, with D perhaps matching TRBD2 (5 bases). The CDR3 sequence is 13 residues long. The V gene's germline CDR1 is MDHEN and CDR2 SYDVKM. In DNA form, the CDR3 reads TGTGCCAGCAGTTTGAGGAACACCGGGGAGCTGTCTTTT. It yields the protein CASSLRNTGELSF.

This clonotype turned up a few times. The CDR3 reads CASSPRLSYEQYF. Here the CDR3 DNA reads TGTGCCAGCAGCCCTCGACTTTCCTACGAGCAGTACTTC. The chain is built from TRBV7-9 and TRBJ2-7; D not resolved. Germline CDR1 and CDR2: SEHNR and FQNEAQ (reference sequence). This CDR3 has 13 residues. V was trimmed by 5 bases and J by 1 base, leaving 9 bases between them. The entire variable domain, with the rest obtained from reference TRBV7-9 and TRBJ2-7, is as follows: DTGVSQNPRHKITKRGQNVTFRCDPISEHNRLYWYRQTLGQGPEFLTYFQNEAQLEKSRLLSDRFSAERPKGSFSTLEIQRTEQGDSAMYLCASSPRLSYEQYFGPGTRLTVT.

This rearrangement joins TRBV11-2 to TRBJ2-3; 9 positions agree with TRBD2. V shed 5 bases and J 6 bases; nucleotides not matched to a gene: 18. Germline CDR1 reads SGHAT; CDR2 reads FQNNGV. This CDR3 is 18 amino acids long. The CDR3 here is CASSLVVGLAPNRDTQYF. CDR3 coding DNA: TGTGCCAGCAGCCTAGTGGTGGGACTAGCCCCGAATAGGGATACGCAGTATTTT.